This passage covers 10 T cell receptor beta chains from one sample sequenced in a study of cytomegalovirus exposure and HLA in healthy donors. Researchers ran the PCR with 60 Vbeta and 13 Jbeta primers. The table came from immunoSEQ multiplex PCR; TCRdb's copy has only in-frame clones and leaves some out. The repertoire consists of some 98,000 clones, with approximately 83% occurring once and the leading ten covering more than 3%. The sample was PBMCs. Receptors originate from a female donor in good health and CMV-seropositive.

The chain uses TRBV5-4 and TRBJ1-2; 8 nucleotides line up with TRBD1. Trimming cost V 3 bases and J 4 bases; bases outside gene matches: 8. This CDR3 comprises 15 residues. Looked up from germline, CDR1 is SGHNT and CDR2 is YYREEE (reference sequence). The CDR3 coding sequence is TGTGCCAGCAGCTGGGACAGGCTATTGGTCTATGGCTACACCTTC. This encodes CASSWDRLLVYGYTF. Variable domain in full (rest from reference TRBV5-4 and TRBJ1-2): ETGVTQSPTHLIKTRGQQVTLRCSSQSGHNTVSWYQQALGQGPQFIFQYYREEENGRGNFPPRFSGLQFPNYSSELNVNALELDDSALYLCASSWDRLLVYGYTFGSGTRLTVV.

This chain joins TRBV7-3 and TRBJ2-3, with 9 bases that match TRBD2. Germline CDR1 is SGHTA and CDR2 is FQGTGA. J lost 5 bases, V lost 1 base, and 4 bases had no gene match. The CDR3 runs 15 residues. DNA of the CDR3: TGTGCCAGCAGCTTAAGGGGACTAGCCCAAGATACGCAGTATTTT. Its protein product is CASSLRGLAQDTQYF. The full variable domain, in which reference TRBV7-3 and TRBJ2-3 provide the parts outside the CDR3, is GAGVSQTPSNKVTEKGKYVELRCDPISGHTALYWYRQSLGQGPEFLIYFQGTGAADDSGLPNDRFFAVRPEGSVSTLKIQRTERGDSAVYLCASSLRGLAQDTQYFGPGTRLTVL.

The chain recombines TRBV10-3 with TRBJ2-2; a weak D match, TRBD2 (6 bases). The CDR3 consists of 15 residues. V gave up 9 bases and J gave up 1 base, with 15 bases separating them. Germline V gives CDR1 ENHRY, CDR2 SYGVKD. The CDR3 spells CAITAGTGNTGELFF. CDR3 coding DNA: TGTGCCATTACCGCGGGGACGGGGAACACCGGGGAGCTGTTTTTT.

A few counts support this clone. The V and J genes are TRBV5-4 and TRBJ2-1; TRBD2 matches 11 bases. The CDR3 totals 15 residues. After removal of 4 bases from V and 5 bases from J, the junction contained 5 bases not matched to a gene. Germline assignment: CDR1 SGHNT and CDR2 YYREEE (reference sequence). The CDR3 coding sequence is TGTGCCAGCAGCACCGGGACTAGCGGACACAATGAGCAGTTCTTC. Amino acid sequence: CASSTGTSGHNEQFF.

As DNA, the CDR3 is TGTGCCAGCAGTGAGAGTTGGGGGGAGCCTCATACGCAGTATTTT. Encoded protein: CASSESWGEPHTQYF. The chain couples TRBV6-4 to TRBJ2-3; TRBD2 might be the D (6 bases). Trimming removed 3 bases at V and 7 bases at J, with 17 bases between. The V gene's germline CDR1 is MRHNA and CDR2 SNTAGT. The CDR3 length is 15 residues.

The rearrangement links TRBV6-5 to TRBJ2-5; 8 bases map to TRBD2. V lost 3 bases and J lost 5; bases outside the gene matches: 11. CDR1 and CDR2 from the germline V gene are MNHEY and SVGAGI. The CDR3 sequence is 16 residues long. The CDR3 DNA reads as TGTGCCAGCAGTTATAGCGGGGCTACCATGACCGAGACCCAGTACTTC. It encodes CASSYSGATMTETQYF.

The J gene is TRBJ1-2, the V gene TRBV11-2; TRBD1 is a possible D gene (5 bases). The CDR3 runs to 14 residues. Germline lookup yields CDR1 SGHAT and CDR2 FQNNGV. V was cut by 0 bases and J by 12 bases, with 17 bases left in between. This chain's CDR3 is CASSLDPTAGGNTF. The DNA of the CDR3 is TGTGCCAGCAGCTTAGATCCGACAGCGGGCGGGAACACCTTC.

The gene calls are TRBV25-1 and TRBJ2-2, with 7 bases matching TRBD2. The CDR3 sequence is 15 residues long. V shed 2 bases, J shed 5 bases, and the junction held 5 bases outside the gene matches. In germline, CDR1 is MGHDK, CDR2 SYGVNS. DNA for the CDR3: TGTGCCAGCAGTGAAGTAACCGGGAGGACCGGGGAGCTGTTTTTT. Protein: CASSEVTGRTGELFF.

This clone was seen a handful of times. The chain recombines TRBV2 with TRBJ2-1; TRBD1 might be the D (6 bases). The germline CDR1 and CDR2 sequences are SNHLY and FYNNEI. There are 15 residues in the CDR3. The V end lost 8 bases, the J end lost 2 bases, and 16 bases lay between the germline ends. The CDR3 coding sequence is TGTGCCAGCCGTAGGGGGAGTGTAGCCTACAATGAGCAGTTCTTC. This gives the protein CASRRGSVAYNEQFF.

The chain employs TRBV10-3 and TRBJ1-1; TRBD1 aligns across 8 bases. The trim removed 5 bases at V and 0 bases at J, leaving 8 bases unmatched. The CDR3 extends over 16 amino acids. Germline CDR1 and CDR2: ENHRY and SYGVKD. CDR3 nucleotides: TGTGCCATCAGTACCTCAGGGGGCCGGGTGAACACTGAAGCTTTCTTT. Its protein is CAISTSGGRVNTEAFF.